The 21 T cell receptor beta chains given below trace back to one sample, sequenced in a study of cytomegalovirus exposure and HLA in healthy donors (dated by TCRdb to about 2017). Library preparation used the immunoSEQ multiplex PCR assay. The multiplex PCR relied on a mix of 60 forward primers for TCR Vbeta segments and 13 reverse primers for TCR Jbeta segments. This is the immuneACCESS table as TCRdb keeps it, with only in-frame sequences that have V and J called. A part of the clones is gone; compared with another copy, unresolved V genes explain less than half, and the rest is unexplained. Within this sample are around 63,000 clones, with approximately 79% of them counted one time only. The top ten clones comprise nearly 3% of the sample. The sample consisted of PBMCs. These receptors were obtained from a woman aged 30 to 39 in good health and CMV-seronegative.

The chain uses TRBV5-1 and TRBJ2-1, with TRBD1 matching 9 bases. CDR1 is SGHRS and CDR2 is YFSETQ in the germline V gene. V shed 5 bases, J shed 2 bases, and the junction held 8 bases outside the gene matches. This CDR3 has 16 residues. This CDR3 is CASRPNRGPAYNEQFF. CDR3 nucleotides: TGCGCCAGCAGACCGAACAGGGGGCCGGCCTACAATGAGCAGTTCTTC.

V and J are TRBV11-2 and TRBJ1-2, with 8 bases matching TRBD1. From germline, CDR1 is SGHAT and CDR2 FQNNGV. CDR3 size: 15 residues. The V segment lost 4 bases and the J segment 8 bases; nucleotides outside the gene matches: 12. CDR3 loop: CASSSLTGDYQGYTF. CDR3 bases: TGTGCCAGCAGCTCCCTGACAGGGGACTATCAAGGCTACACCTTC. Combining the CDR3 with reference TRBV11-2 and TRBJ1-2 gives the whole variable domain EAGVAQSPRYKIIEKRQSVAFWCNPISGHATLYWYQQILGQGPKLLIQFQNNGVVDDSQLPKDRFSAERLKGVDSTLKIQPAKLEDSAVYLCASSSLTGDYQGYTFGSGTRLTVV.

CDR3 in DNA: TGCGCCAGCAGCTTGGCCACAGCTAACTATGGCTACACCTTC. This sequence encodes CASSLATANYGYTF. The chain combines TRBV5-1 with TRBJ1-2; D gene ambiguous. Trimming took 0 bases from V and 0 from J, leaving 6 bases between them. Germline V gene sequence: CDR1 SGHRS, CDR2 YFSETQ. This CDR3 is built from 14 residues.

The chain employs TRBV27 and TRBJ1-1; possible D gene TRBD1, 5 bases. The CDR3 extends over 14 amino acids. Germline V gives CDR1 MNHEY, CDR2 SMNVEV (reference sequence). The V gene lost 2 bases and the J gene lost 4 bases, with 11 bases spanning the gap. The CDR3 DNA follows: TGTGCCAGCAGTTTAAATTGGGGCATCACTGAAGCTTTCTTT. Its translation: CASSLNWGITEAFF.

In DNA, the CDR3 is TGTGCCTGGAGTAGAAAACAGGGGGCTAGGGGAGAGACCCAGTACTTC. Translation gives CAWSRKQGARGETQYF. The chain links TRBV30 to TRBJ2-5; TRBD1 matches 9 bases. Losses at the gene ends were 2 bases for V and 4 bases for J; bases not matched to a gene: 11. The length of the CDR3 is 16 residues. CDR1 GTSNPN and CDR2 SVGIG come from the germline V gene (reference sequence).

The chain carries TRBV7-2 and TRBJ1-1; 8 positions match TRBD1. Trimming at V came to 4 bases and at J to 3 bases, leaving 10 bases not matched to a gene. Germline V lookup: CDR1 SGHTA, CDR2 FQGNSA. The CDR3 runs 16 residues. CDR3 sequence reads: CASSYFPFRGHTEAFF. The DNA of the CDR3 is TGTGCCAGCAGCTATTTCCCCTTCAGGGGGCACACTGAAGCTTTCTTT.

The rearrangement uses TRBV6-5 and TRBJ1-2; the D is unclear. The V end lost 2 bases, the J end lost 3 bases, and 16 bases lay between the germline ends. The CDR3 covers 16 residues. Per germline, CDR1 MNHEY and CDR2 SVGAGI. CDR3 residues: CASSYTEEGGYYGYTF. CDR3 nucleotides: TGTGCCAGCAGTTACACCGAAGAGGGTGGCTACTATGGCTACACCTTC.

V is TRBV2 and J is TRBJ1-4; 7 nucleotides match TRBD1. The V gene end was trimmed by 3 bases and the J gene end by 2 bases; junction bases not matched to a gene: 0. Germline V gene sequence: CDR1 SNHLY, CDR2 FYNNEI. The CDR3 loop spans 14 amino acids. CDR3 sequence: CASSDRGTNEKLFF. CDR3 nucleotides: TGTGCCAGCAGTGACAGGGGGACTAATGAAAAACTGTTTTTT.

The chain carries TRBV5-4 and TRBJ1-3; 7 bases are a match to TRBD1. V lost 4 bases and J lost 2; bases outside the gene matches: 9. The CDR3 spans 16 residues. Germline CDR1 and CDR2: SGHNT and YYREEE (reference sequence). CDR3 in DNA: TGTGCCAGCAGCCCCGGGGCTCAGGGGGCTGGAAACACCATATATTTT. Amino acids: CASSPGAQGAGNTIYF.

The V gene is TRBV27, the J gene TRBJ2-7; 7 bases line up with TRBD1. J was trimmed by 0 bases and V by 6 bases; bases with no gene match: 14. From germline, CDR1 is MNHEY and CDR2 SMNVEV (reference sequence). The CDR3 covers 17 residues. CDR3 amino acids: CASSFRGDSRSSYEQYF. The CDR3 DNA is TGTGCCAGCAGCTTCAGAGGGGACAGCAGGAGCTCCTACGAGCAGTACTTC.

This chain connects TRBV11-2 to TRBJ2-5; TRBD2 matches 8 bases. Germline CDR1 SGHAT, CDR2 FQNNGV. After removal of 0 bases from V and 1 base from J, the junction contained 7 bases not matched to a gene. The CDR3 length is 17 residues. The CDR3 DNA is TGTGCCAGCAGCTTAGATCATGTTAGCGGGGTCCAAGAGACCCAGTACTTC. Protein: CASSLDHVSGVQETQYF.

This clone was seen just once. The rearrangement links TRBV7-2 to TRBJ1-4, with 9 bases fitting TRBD1. This CDR3 contains 14 residues. From germline, CDR1 is SGHTA and CDR2 FQGNSA. The trim removed 6 bases at V and 7 bases at J, leaving 6 bases unmatched. This CDR3 reads CASSLQGAREKLFF. The CDR3 nucleotides are TGTGCCAGCAGTTTACAGGGGGCTCGTGAAAAACTGTTTTTT.

V usage is TRBV14 and J usage is TRBJ1-2, with 7 bases matching TRBD1. This CDR3 has 15 amino acids. V dropped 3 bases and J dropped 7; count of bases not matched to a gene: 11. CDR1 SGHDN and CDR2 FVKESK come from the germline V gene. CDR3 nucleotides: TGTGCCAGCAGCCATAGACAGGGATGGTATAGTGGCTACACCTTC. Translated: CASSHRQGWYSGYTF.

This chain links TRBV23-1 with TRBJ2-2; 8 nucleotides align to TRBD1. TRBV23-1 is an open reading frame, and its role is uncertain. Trimming took 8 bases from V and 3 from J; bases not matched to a gene: 14. The CDR3 spans 17 residues. Here the CDR3 DNA reads TGCGCCAGCTACCCGCACGACAGGGGTTCGGACACCGGGGAGCTGTTTTTT. Protein sequence: CASYPHDRGSDTGELFF.

J is TRBJ1-1 and V is TRBV5-4; D gene ambiguous. CDR3 length: 15 residues. Trimming removed 4 bases from V and 1 base from J, with 14 bases in between. Looked up from germline, CDR1 is SGHNT and CDR2 is YYREEE (reference sequence). CDR3 sequence (DNA): TGTGCCAGCAGCCCCCCTAGGCGTGGGAACACTGAAGCTTTCTTT. Translation gives CASSPPRRGNTEAFF.

The chain combines TRBV19 with TRBJ2-5; tentative D call: TRBD1 (7 bases). V was pared by 5 bases and J by 5 bases, with 18 bases between. The length of the CDR3 is 15 residues. The germline CDR1 and CDR2 sequences are LNHDA and SQIVND (reference sequence). CDR3 DNA sequence: TGTGCCAGTAGTCCTGCCCCGGAGGGGGCTGAGACCCAGTACTTC. Residues: CASSPAPEGAETQYF.

The CDR3 DNA is TGTGCCAGCAGTTACTCTGCCAGGGGGCGAACTGAAGCTTTCTTT. Translating it yields CASSYSARGRTEAFF. V usage is TRBV6-5 and J usage is TRBJ1-1; TRBD1 matches 8 bases. There are 15 residues in the CDR3. Germline V gene data show CDR1 as MNHEY and CDR2 as SVGAGI. V shed 0 bases, J shed 5 bases, and the junction held 5 bases outside the gene matches.

This clone was detected only once. This chain connects TRBV30 to TRBJ1-5, with 7 bases fitting TRBD1. Per the germline V gene, CDR1 is GTSNPN and CDR2 is SVGIG (reference sequence). CDR3 size: 15 residues. V shed 5 bases and J 3 bases; nucleotides not matched to a gene: 10. The CDR3: CAWSARGLPNQPQHF. The CDR3 DNA is TGTGCCTGGTCGGCCAGGGGGTTACCCAATCAGCCCCAGCATTTT.

V and J are TRBV21-1 and TRBJ1-1. TRBV21-1 is shown as a pseudogene. CDR3 length equals 13 residues. This CDR3 is CASSNWRTTEAFF. CDR3 in DNA: TGTGCCAGCAGCAATTGGAGGACCACTGAAGCTTTCTTT.

CDR3 nucleotides: TGCGCCAGCAGCAAGGGACTGGCGGAGACCCAGTACTTC. This gives the protein CASSKGLAETQYF. The chain employs TRBV4-3 and TRBJ2-5; the D gene is possibly TRBD2 (6 bases). The germline gives CDR1 LGHNA, CDR2 YSLEER. The CDR3 is 13 amino acids. Trimming took off 5 bases at V and 5 bases at J, with 12 bases between the two ends.

This chain joins TRBV6-1 and TRBJ2-3, with D possibly TRBD2 on 6 matching bases. V lost 6 bases and J 3 bases, leaving 13 bases between the germline ends. CDR3 length equals 14 residues. Germline lookup yields CDR1 MNHNS and CDR2 SASEGT. For the CDR3, the DNA is TGTGCCAGCAGCCCGACTAGTGGTACAGATACGCAGTATTTT. Amino acids: CASSPTSGTDTQYF.